These 18 T cell receptor beta chains originate from one sample sequenced in a study of immune evolution from preneoplasia to lung adenocarcinoma. Assay used: immunoSEQ multiplex PCR; TCRdb lists only in-frame clones, some missing. This table has around 10,000 clones, approximately 80% appearing once. Sequences were obtained from FFPE normal lung tissue adjacent to the tumor. The source is a person aged 55 to 75 with lung adenocarcinoma. Some clones in this sample may be carry-over from other donors' samples.

By share, this clone counts as medium-sized (0.01 to 0.1%). The chain combines TRBV4-1 with TRBJ2-3; 11 nucleotides match TRBD2. Per the germline V gene, CDR1 is MGHRA and CDR2 is YSYEKL. This CDR3 has 16 amino acids. Trimming took 6 bases from V and 6 from J; bases not matched to a gene: 11. The CDR3 spells CASSNRETSGTDTQYF. The CDR3 nucleotides read TGCGCCAGCAGTAATCGCGAGACTAGCGGGACGGATACGCAGTATTTT.

V and J are TRBV5-1 and TRBJ1-1; tentative D call: TRBD1 (6 bases). Trimming left V 0 bases short and J 6 bases short, with 18 bases between. Germline CDR1 is SGHRS and CDR2 is YFSETQ. The CDR3 consists of 16 residues. The chain's CDR3 is CASSLAARGLGPEAFF. In DNA, the CDR3 is TGCGCCAGCAGCTTGGCCGCCAGGGGCTTGGGTCCTGAAGCTTTCTTT.

This clone has just a few counts. The rearrangement links TRBV7-2 to TRBJ1-4; 8 bases match TRBD1. This CDR3 has 15 residues. V shed 5 bases, J shed 8 bases, and the junction held 10 bases outside the gene matches. CDR1 is SGHTA, CDR2 FQGNSA, per germline. CDR3 amino acids: CASSRATGGSEKLFF. CDR3 nucleotide sequence: TGTGCCAGCAGCCGAGCCACAGGGGGTTCGGAAAAACTGTTTTTT. The whole variable domain, remainder taken from reference TRBV7-2 and TRBJ1-4, is GAGVSQSPSNKVTEKGKDVELRCDPISGHTALYWYRQSLGQGLEFLIYFQGNSAPDKSGLPSDRFSAERTGGSVSTLTIQRTQQEDSAVYLCASSRATGGSEKLFFGSGTQLSVL.

This rearrangement joins TRBV6-5 to TRBJ2-6; D remains ambiguous. Germline lookup yields CDR1 MNHEY and CDR2 SVGAGI. Trimming took 7 bases from V and 0 from J, leaving 10 bases between them. This CDR3 has 15 amino acids. The CDR3 here is CASTPALSGANVLTF. CDR3 in DNA: TGTGCCAGCACCCCAGCCCTCTCTGGGGCCAACGTCCTGACTTTC.

The genes are TRBV5-1 and TRBJ1-1, with TRBD1 matching over 9 bases. V shed 1 base and J 0 bases; nucleotides not matched to a gene: 4. This CDR3 has 16 residues. CDR1 is SGHRS and CDR2 is YFSETQ in the germline V gene. The CDR3 DNA follows: TGCGCCAGCAGCTTGACAGGGGGCCGGGTGAACACTGAAGCTTTCTTT. Encoded protein: CASSLTGGRVNTEAFF.

The V and J genes are TRBV29-1 and TRBJ2-1; unclear D gene. Germline V gene sequence: CDR1 SQVTM, CDR2 ANQGSEA. V lost 5 bases and J 10 bases, leaving 15 bases between the germline ends. The CDR3 totals 12 residues. CDR3 sequence: CSVIRTTKEQFF. In DNA, the CDR3 is TGCAGCGTTATAAGGACCACAAAGGAGCAGTTCTTC.

The V gene is TRBV19, the J gene TRBJ2-1; D call uncertain. This CDR3 contains 14 residues. CDR1 and CDR2 (germline): LNHDA, SQIVND (reference sequence). With 6 bases removed from V and 7 bases from J, the gap between germline ends came to 16 bases. The CDR3 protein is CASRNMGIWNEQFF. The CDR3 DNA follows: TGTGCCAGTAGGAACATGGGGATTTGGAATGAGCAGTTCTTC.

The J gene is TRBJ2-5, the V gene TRBV30; no firm D call. V lost 4 bases and J lost 0, with 6 bases in between. The CDR3 length is 12 residues. Germline V gene sequence: CDR1 GTSNPN, CDR2 SVGIG (reference sequence). CDR3 DNA: TGTGCCTGGAAAGGAAACCAAGAGACCCAGTACTTC. Protein sequence: CAWKGNQETQYF.

The chain joins TRBV7-6 to TRBJ1-2; TRBD1 matches at 10 bases. Trimming at V came to 1 base and at J to 7 bases, leaving 3 bases not matched to a gene. Germline lookup yields CDR1 SGHVS and CDR2 FNYEAQ. CDR3 size: 14 residues. The CDR3 is CASSLVTGGRGYTF. The CDR3 region has the DNA TGTGCCAGCAGCTTAGTGACAGGGGGCCGTGGCTACACCTTC.

V usage is TRBV6-4 and J usage is TRBJ2-1; 11 bases fit TRBD2. Looked up from germline, CDR1 is MRHNA and CDR2 is SNTAGT. The CDR3 loop spans 15 amino acids. The V and J ends lost 0 bases and 8 bases, in that order; junction bases with no gene match: 3. CDR3 nucleotide sequence: TGTGCCAGCAGTGACTCTACTAGCGGGAGTGATGAGCAGTTCTTC. Translated, it gives CASSDSTSGSDEQFF.

The CDR3 DNA is TGTGCCAGCTCACCGTTAGCGGGAGTAGACACCGGGGAGCTGTTTTTT. Translated, it gives CASSPLAGVDTGELFF. The chain uses TRBV18 and TRBJ2-2; TRBD2 agrees at 9 bases. Germline values: CDR1 KGHSH, CDR2 LQKENI. The CDR3 length is 16 residues. The V and J ends lost 3 bases and 3 bases, in that order; junction bases with no gene match: 5.

V gene TRBV5-6 combines with J gene TRBJ2-1; tentatively, D is TRBD2 (6 bases). This CDR3 is 15 amino acids long. CDR1 and CDR2 (germline): SGHDT, YYEEEE. V shed 4 bases and J shed 2 bases, with 13 bases lying between them. CDR3 coding DNA: TGTGCCAGCAGCCATAGCGGCCGCGCCTACAATGAGCAGTTCTTC. Amino acid sequence: CASSHSGRAYNEQFF.

This chain links TRBV7-2 with TRBJ2-5; unclear D gene. In germline, CDR1 is SGHTA, CDR2 FQGNSA. The V end was cut by 6 bases, the J end by 4 bases, with 12 bases between. This CDR3 has 13 amino acids. This chain's CDR3 is CASRPRILETQYF. The CDR3 region has the DNA TGTGCCAGCAGACCCCGGATTCTAGAGACCCAGTACTTC.

V usage is TRBV10-1 and J usage is TRBJ2-3; D is possibly TRBD1 or TRBD2 (5 bases each). The ends were cut back, 2 bases at V and 4 bases at J, with 13 bases in the middle. Per the germline V gene, CDR1 is WNHNN and CDR2 is SYGVQD (reference sequence). This CDR3 is built from 15 residues. Here the CDR3 reads CASSEGGLGADTQYF. The CDR3 DNA reads TGCGCCAGCAGTGAGGGCGGGTTGGGGGCAGATACGCAGTATTTT.

As DNA, the CDR3 is TGTGCCAGCAGCGGTTTGGGACTAGCGGGAGGGAATATCGGAGAGACCCAGTACTTC. Amino acids: CASSGLGLAGGNIGETQYF. This chain uses TRBV4-2 with TRBJ2-5; 16 bases are shared with TRBD2. Unmatched junction bases numbered 13, after V lost 5 bases and J lost 4 bases. This CDR3 comprises 19 residues. Per the germline V gene, CDR1 is LGHNA and CDR2 is YNFKEQ.

This chain joins TRBV20-1 and TRBJ2-7, with D hard to call. Trimming left V 6 bases short and J 3 bases short, with 9 bases between. The CDR3 length is 11 residues. Germline assignment: CDR1 DFQATT and CDR2 SNEGSKA (reference sequence). The CDR3 sequence is CSAQRVYEQYF. CDR3 nucleotide sequence: TGCAGTGCCCAACGGGTCTACGAGCAGTACTTC.

The CDR3 bases are TGTGCTAGTGGTTTGCCAAATAGCAATCAGCCCCAGCATTTT. It translates to CASGLPNSNQPQHF. The chain recombines TRBV12-5 with TRBJ1-5, with unresolved D. The CDR3 length is 14 residues. V gave up 2 bases and J gave up 0 bases, with 5 bases separating them. Per germline, CDR1 LGHNT and CDR2 FRNRAP.

V gene TRBV5-1 combines with J gene TRBJ2-7; D is tentatively TRBD1 or TRBD2 (6 bases each). Trimming cost V 3 bases and J 3 bases, with 13 bases left between them. The germline gives CDR1 SGHRS, CDR2 YFSETQ. The CDR3 has 14 residues. CDR3: CASSSGGLRYEQYF. The CDR3 nucleotides are TGCGCCAGCAGCTCCGGGGGCCTCCGCTACGAGCAGTACTTC.